The 7 T cell receptor beta chains below were found in one sample sequenced in a study of T cell responses to AZD1222 COVID-19 vaccine. Sequencing was performed with immunoSEQ multiplex PCR; in TCRdb, only in-frame clones are kept and a portion is missing. This table holds 80,000 to 100,000 clones, about 86% found once. The sample in question was peripheral blood, obtained 28 days after the second AZD1222 dose. All receptors come from an adult who received the AZD1222 COVID-19 vaccine.

The chain joins TRBV4-3 to TRBJ2-3, with D unclear. V lost 1 base to trimming and J lost 2 bases, with 22 bases between them. In germline, CDR1 is LGHNA, CDR2 YSLEER. The CDR3 has 19 residues. The CDR3 coding sequence is TGCGCCAGCAGCCAAGTGGACGGGTGGCTACCCGATCCCACAGATACGCAGTATTTT. Its translation is CASSQVDGWLPDPTDTQYF.

CDR3 in DNA: TGTGCCAGTGACAAGGGGGGGACGAACACTGAAGCTTTCTTT. This sequence encodes CASDKGGTNTEAFF. This chain uses TRBV19 with TRBJ1-1; tentative D call: TRBD1 (6 bases). CDR3 length: 14 residues. V was clipped by 8 bases and J by 1 base, with 14 bases between them. Germline V lookup: CDR1 LNHDA, CDR2 SQIVND (reference sequence).

This chain joins TRBV27 and TRBJ2-7, with D uncertain. The germline V gene has CDR1 MNHEY and CDR2 SMNVEV (reference sequence). This CDR3 comprises 15 residues. V dropped 1 base and J dropped 7 bases, with 17 bases sitting between them. The CDR3 bases are TGTGCCAGCAGTTTATTTCTCGGTCCCGAGGTGGAGCAGTACTTC. Translated, it gives CASSLFLGPEVEQYF.

The chain uses TRBV18 and TRBJ1-4, with D unresolved. Between the trimmed V and J ends, which lost 1 base and 3 bases, there was a span of 3 bases. The CDR3 extends over 13 amino acids. From germline, CDR1 is KGHSH and CDR2 LQKENI. The CDR3, as DNA: TGTGCCAGCTCACCACAAGCTAATGAAAAACTGTTTTTT. It is translated as CASSPQANEKLFF. Filled out from reference TRBV18 and TRBJ1-4, the complete variable domain reads NAGVMQNPRHLVRRRGQEARLRCSPMKGHSHVYWYRQLPEEGLKFMVYLQKENIIDESGMPKERFSAEFPKEGPSILRIQQVVRGDSAAYFCASSPQANEKLFFGSGTQLSVL.

The chain employs TRBV3-1 (or the pseudogene TRBV3-2) and TRBJ2-7; D call uncertain. Trimming cost V 4 bases and J 0 bases, with 7 bases left between them. Germline V gene data show CDR1 as LGHDT and CDR2 as YNNKEL (reference sequence). CDR3 length: 13 amino acids. DNA of the CDR3: TGTGCCAGCAGCCCCGGTAGCTCCTACGAGCAGTACTTC. It is translated as CASSPGSSYEQYF.

The V call is TRBV5-4, the J call TRBJ2-5, with D perhaps TRBD1 or TRBD2 (6 bases each). Trimming took off 6 bases at V and 5 bases at J, with 11 bases between the two ends. Germline V gives CDR1 SGHNT, CDR2 YYREEE (reference sequence). This CDR3 is built from 12 residues. The CDR3 loop reads CASNKGGETQYF. CDR3 nucleotides: TGTGCCAGCAATAAAGGGGGGGAGACCCAGTACTTC.

The chain combines TRBV27 with TRBJ2-6, with 8 bases matching TRBD1. The germline CDR1 and CDR2 sequences are MNHEY and SMNVEV (reference sequence). V was pared by 4 bases and J by 1 base, with 6 bases of the junction left unmatched. The CDR3 contains 17 residues. CDR3 in amino acids: CASSSGQGASGANVLTF. The CDR3 nucleotides read TGTGCCAGCAGTTCAGGGCAGGGGGCGTCTGGGGCCAACGTCCTGACTTTC.